Included here is one TCR beta chain sequence, with context. Its antigen is currently unknown. Assay: immunoSEQ multiplex PCR; the TCRdb copy retains only in-frame clones and omits some. The sample records some 130,000 clones, 75% to 90% being singletons. The sample belongs to a study of T cell responses to AZD1222 COVID-19 vaccine. General observations from the study: The repertoires were collected only after the peak T cell response. With two AZD1222 doses given, Spike-specific TCR breadth and depth both rose.

The CDR3 consists of 13 residues. V was shortened by 2 bases and J by 1 base, with 5 bases between the two germline ends. Germline V gene lookup returns CDR1 SEHNR and CDR2 FQNEAQ (reference sequence). The source was peripheral blood, collected on day 0 of AZD1222 vaccination. This TCR was recovered from an adult in good health. The chain combines TRBV7-9 with TRBJ1-1; D gene uncertain. CDR3 sequence (DNA): TGTGCCAGCAGCTTAAATGGGAACACTGAAGCTTTCTTT. Translated: CASSLNGNTEAFF.